The entry below describes one T cell receptor beta chain. The germline V gene has CDR1 MNHEY and CDR2 SMNVEV (reference sequence). With 1 base clipped from V and 4 bases from J, the junction kept 10 bases outside the gene matches. The CDR3 is 16 residues long. Here immunoSEQ multiplex PCR was the method, and the copy in TCRdb shows in-frame clones only, minus some. Of about 37,000 clones listed, more than 65% are singletons. These data belong to a study of blood T cell repertoires in COVID-19. In the study overall: Donors in the United States, Italy and Spain gave samples during acute or convalescent COVID-19.

The chain employs TRBV27 and TRBJ2-7; 7 positions match TRBD2. The source of this sequence is a man aged 65-85 years with COVID-19, enrolled during active disease. The source material was peripheral blood. The DNA of the CDR3 is TGTGCCAGCAGTTTATACGGCGGGAGTATGGTATACGAGCAGTACTTC. It specifies CASSLYGGSMVYEQYF.